Described below is a single T cell receptor beta chain sequence and its context. These data come from a study of T cell clones after liver transplantation. For the study at large: A pre-transplant mixed lymphocyte reaction with TCRbeta sequencing defined graft-donor-reactive clones followed in post-transplant blood. Third-party-reactive TCRbeta sequences from pre-transplant mixed lymphocyte reactions served as antigen-independent comparators. Subjects received no induction therapy and standard immunosuppression until randomization at 12-24 months post-transplant.

Measured with immunoSEQ multiplex PCR; TCRdb has only the in-frame clones, and not every one. This table holds 40,000 to 65,000 clones, roughly 83% found once. With V trimmed by 4 bases and J by 5 bases, 6 bases remained unmatched. The CDR3 is made up of 15 amino acids. CDR1 and CDR2 (germline): SGDLS, YYNGEE. This sequence was found in a human donor who received a liver transplant. V usage is TRBV9 and J usage is TRBJ2-2; 9 positions agree with TRBD1. The sample was CD4+ T cells from blood, taken before liver transplant. The CDR3 region has the DNA TGTGCCAGCAGCCCCCGGACAGGGGAGACCGGGGAGCTGTTTTTT. It specifies CASSPRTGETGELFF.